This T cell receptor (beta chain) is drawn from a study of blood T cell repertoires in COVID-19. Clones were read by immunoSEQ multiplex PCR, and TCRdb kept only the in-frame ones, dropping some. The sample shows approximately 40,000 clones, roughly four fifths of them seen only once. The CDR3 spans 14 residues. V lost 1 base and J lost 2; bases outside the gene matches: 1. Germline values: CDR1 SNHLY, CDR2 FYNNEI. The origin of this receptor is a human donor in a cohort sampled during active COVID-19. The gene calls are TRBV2 and TRBJ1-2; the match to TRBD1 covers 7 bases. The source material was peripheral blood. Written as DNA, the CDR3 is TGTGCCAGCAGTGAAGGGACAGGCAACTATGGCTACACCTTC. Translated: CASSEGTGNYGYTF. The whole variable domain, remainder taken from reference TRBV2 and TRBJ1-2, is EPEVTQTPSHQVTQMGQEVILRCVPISNHLYFYWYRQILGQKVEFLVSFYNNEISEKSEIFDDQFSVERPDGSNFTLKIRSTKLEDSAMYFCASSEGTGNYGYTFGSGTRLTVV.